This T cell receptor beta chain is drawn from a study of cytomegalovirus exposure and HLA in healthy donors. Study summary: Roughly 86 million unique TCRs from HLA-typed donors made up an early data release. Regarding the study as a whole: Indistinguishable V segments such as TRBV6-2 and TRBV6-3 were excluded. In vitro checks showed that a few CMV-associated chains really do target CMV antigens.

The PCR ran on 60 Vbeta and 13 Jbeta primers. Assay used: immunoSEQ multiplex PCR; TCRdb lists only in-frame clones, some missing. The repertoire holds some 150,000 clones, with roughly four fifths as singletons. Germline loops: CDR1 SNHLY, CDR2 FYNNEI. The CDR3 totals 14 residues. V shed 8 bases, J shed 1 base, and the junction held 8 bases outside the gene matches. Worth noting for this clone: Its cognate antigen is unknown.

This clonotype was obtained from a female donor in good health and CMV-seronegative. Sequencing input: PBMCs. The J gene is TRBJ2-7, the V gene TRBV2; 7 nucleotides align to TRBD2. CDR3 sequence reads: CASHSGQNSYEQYF. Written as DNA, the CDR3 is TGTGCCAGCCATAGCGGGCAGAATTCCTACGAGCAGTACTTC.